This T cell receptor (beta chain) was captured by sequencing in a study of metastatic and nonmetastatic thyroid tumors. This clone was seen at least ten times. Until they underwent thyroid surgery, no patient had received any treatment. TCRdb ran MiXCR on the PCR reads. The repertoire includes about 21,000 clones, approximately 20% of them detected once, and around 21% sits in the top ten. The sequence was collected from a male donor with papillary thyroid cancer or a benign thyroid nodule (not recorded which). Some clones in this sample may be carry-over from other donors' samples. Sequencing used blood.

This CDR3 reads CASSLQSSYEQYF. DNA of the CDR3: TGTGCCAGCAGCTTACAGAGCTCCTACGAGCAGTACTTC. The rearrangement links TRBV11-3 to TRBJ2-7; D gene unclear. The V and J ends lost 2 bases and 0 bases respectively, with 5 bases between them. This CDR3 has 13 residues. The germline CDR1 and CDR2 sequences are SGHNT and YENEEA.